The clone carrying this T cell receptor (beta chain) was seen ten or more times. What it binds is unknown. The data belong to a study of blood T cells in healthy people across ages. Study outcomes and limitations: Among T cells, TCR beta diversity per million cells dropped roughly linearly as age rose.

The second PCR ran about 6 to 11 cycles with a sample-barcoded 5' primer and J-beta primers. TCRdb analysed the 5' RACE reads with MiXCR anew, one entry per CDR3 protein. The sample contains around 850,000 distinct CDR3 sequences, 35% to 40% of which appear only once. The source of this sequence is a man aged 18 to 29 in good health. The sample comprised blood.

CDR3 coding DNA: TGCAGTGCTAAGGGGGGGGGGAAGGATACGCAGTATTTT. Translating it yields CSAKGGGKDTQYF. The chain employs TRBV20-1 and TRBJ2-3; D is perhaps TRBD2 (7 bases). CDR3 length: 13 amino acids. The germline V and J ends were trimmed by 4 bases and 6 bases, with 14 bases remaining between them. Looked up from germline, CDR1 is DFQATT and CDR2 is SNEGSKA (reference sequence).